The clone carrying this TCR beta chain was seen repeatedly, ten times or more. Its antigen remains unknown. CDR1 and CDR2 from the germline V gene are SGHAT and FQDESV (reference sequence). V lost 5 bases to trimming and J lost 3 bases; unmatched junction nucleotides: 7. The CDR3 runs to 16 residues. This record belongs to a study of Graves' ophthalmopathy and Graves' hyperthyroidism. Study findings and constraints: Appearing in blood as well were most expanded thyroid clonotypes above 0.001 frequency.

RNA transcripts yielded amplified TCR beta CDR3 regions. RT-PCR was first run with HTBI primers, then multiplex PCR in a second round. TCRdb called the multiplex PCR reads again in MiXCR, with one record for every CDR3 protein. The sample consists of over a million distinct CDR3 sequences, about 38% of them appearing once. Sequences were obtained from peripheral blood or thyroid tissue (not recorded which). The V call is TRBV11-1, the J call TRBJ2-7; 13 bases are shared with TRBD2. This sequence originates from an adult man with Graves' hyperthyroidism. CDR3 sequence reads: CASSHSGLAGNYEQYF. CDR3 nucleotide sequence: TGTGCCAGCAGCCACTCGGGACTAGCGGGGAACTACGAGCAGTACTTC.